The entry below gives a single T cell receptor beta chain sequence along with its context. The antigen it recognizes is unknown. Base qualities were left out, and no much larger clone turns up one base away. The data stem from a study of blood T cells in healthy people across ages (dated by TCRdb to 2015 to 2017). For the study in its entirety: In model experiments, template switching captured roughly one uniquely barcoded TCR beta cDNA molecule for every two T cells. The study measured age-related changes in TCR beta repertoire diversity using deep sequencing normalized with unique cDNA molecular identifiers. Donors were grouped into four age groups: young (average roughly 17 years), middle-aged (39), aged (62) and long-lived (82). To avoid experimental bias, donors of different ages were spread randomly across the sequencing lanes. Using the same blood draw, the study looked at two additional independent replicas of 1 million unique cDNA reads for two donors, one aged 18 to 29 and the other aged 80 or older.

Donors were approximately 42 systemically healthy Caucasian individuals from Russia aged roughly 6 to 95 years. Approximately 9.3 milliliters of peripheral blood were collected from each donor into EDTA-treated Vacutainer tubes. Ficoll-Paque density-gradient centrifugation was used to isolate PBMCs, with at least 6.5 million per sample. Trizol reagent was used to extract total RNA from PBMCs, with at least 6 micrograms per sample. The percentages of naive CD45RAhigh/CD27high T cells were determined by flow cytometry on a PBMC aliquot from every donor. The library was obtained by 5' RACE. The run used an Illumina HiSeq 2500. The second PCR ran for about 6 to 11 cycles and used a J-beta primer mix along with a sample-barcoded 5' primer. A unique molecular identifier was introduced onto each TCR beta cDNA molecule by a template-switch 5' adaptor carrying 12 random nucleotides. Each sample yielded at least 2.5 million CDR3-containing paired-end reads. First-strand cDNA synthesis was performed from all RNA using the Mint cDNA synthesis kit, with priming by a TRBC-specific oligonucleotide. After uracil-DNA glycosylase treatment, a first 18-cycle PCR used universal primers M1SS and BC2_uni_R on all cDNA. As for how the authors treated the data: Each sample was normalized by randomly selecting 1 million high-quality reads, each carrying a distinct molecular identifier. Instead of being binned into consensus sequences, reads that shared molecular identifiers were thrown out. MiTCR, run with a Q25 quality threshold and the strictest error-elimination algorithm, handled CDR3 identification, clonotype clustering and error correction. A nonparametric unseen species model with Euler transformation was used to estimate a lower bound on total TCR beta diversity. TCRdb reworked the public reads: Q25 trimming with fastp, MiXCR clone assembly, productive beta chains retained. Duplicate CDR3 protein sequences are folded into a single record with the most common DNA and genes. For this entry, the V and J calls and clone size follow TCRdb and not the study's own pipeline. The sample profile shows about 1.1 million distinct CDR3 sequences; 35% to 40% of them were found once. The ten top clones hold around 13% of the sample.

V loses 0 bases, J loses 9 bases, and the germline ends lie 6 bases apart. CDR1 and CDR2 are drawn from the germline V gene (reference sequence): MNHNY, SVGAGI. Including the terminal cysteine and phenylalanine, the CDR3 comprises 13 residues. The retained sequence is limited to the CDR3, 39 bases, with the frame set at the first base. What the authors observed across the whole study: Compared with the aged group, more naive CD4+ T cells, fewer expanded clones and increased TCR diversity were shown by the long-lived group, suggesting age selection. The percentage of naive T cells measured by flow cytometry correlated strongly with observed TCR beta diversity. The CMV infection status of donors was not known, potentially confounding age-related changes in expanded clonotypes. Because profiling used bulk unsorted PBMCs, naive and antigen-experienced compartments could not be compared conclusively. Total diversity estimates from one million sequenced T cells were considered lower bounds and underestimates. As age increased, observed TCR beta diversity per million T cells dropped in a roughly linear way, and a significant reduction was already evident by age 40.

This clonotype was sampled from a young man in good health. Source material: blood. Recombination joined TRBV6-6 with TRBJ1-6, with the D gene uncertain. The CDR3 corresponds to CASSYSLGSPLHF. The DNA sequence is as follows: TGTGCCAGCAGTTACTCGCTGGGTTCACCCCTCCACTTT.